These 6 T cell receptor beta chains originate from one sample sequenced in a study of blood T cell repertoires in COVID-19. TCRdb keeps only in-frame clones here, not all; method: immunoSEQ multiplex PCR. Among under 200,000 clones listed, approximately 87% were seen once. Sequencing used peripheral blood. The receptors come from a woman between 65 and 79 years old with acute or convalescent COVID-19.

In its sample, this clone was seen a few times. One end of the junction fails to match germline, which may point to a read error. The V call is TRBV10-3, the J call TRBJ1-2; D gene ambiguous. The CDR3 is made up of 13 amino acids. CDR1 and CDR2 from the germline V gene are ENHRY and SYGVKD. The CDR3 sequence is CAISEPSSSGILF. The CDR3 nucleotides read TGTGCCATCAGTGAGCCCTCGTCTTCGGGAATCCTCTTC.

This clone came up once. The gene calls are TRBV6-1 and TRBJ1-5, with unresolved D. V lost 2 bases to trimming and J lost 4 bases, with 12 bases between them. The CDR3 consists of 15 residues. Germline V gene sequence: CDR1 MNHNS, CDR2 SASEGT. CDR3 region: CASSESVRSNQPQHF. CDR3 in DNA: TGTGCCAGCAGTGAATCAGTCAGATCAAATCAGCCCCAGCATTTT.

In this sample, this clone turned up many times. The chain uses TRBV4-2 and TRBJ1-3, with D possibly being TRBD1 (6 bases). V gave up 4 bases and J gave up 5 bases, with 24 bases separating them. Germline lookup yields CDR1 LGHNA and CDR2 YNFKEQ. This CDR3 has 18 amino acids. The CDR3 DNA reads TGTGCCAGCAGCCCGGCCGAGACAGGAAATGGGGGTAGAAACACCATATATTTT. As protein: CASSPAETGNGGRNTIYF.

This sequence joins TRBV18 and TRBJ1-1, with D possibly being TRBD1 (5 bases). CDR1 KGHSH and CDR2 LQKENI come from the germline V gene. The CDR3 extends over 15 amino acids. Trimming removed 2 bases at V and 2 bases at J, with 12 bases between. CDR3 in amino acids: CASSPIDSFNTEAFF. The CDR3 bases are TGTGCCAGCTCACCAATAGACAGCTTTAACACTGAAGCTTTCTTT.

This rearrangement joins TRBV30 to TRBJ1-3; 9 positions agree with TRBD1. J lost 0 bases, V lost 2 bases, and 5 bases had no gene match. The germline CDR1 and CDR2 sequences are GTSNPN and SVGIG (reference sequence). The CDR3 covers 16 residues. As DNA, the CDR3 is TGTGCCTGGAGTCCCGACAGGGGGAGCTCTGGAAACACCATATATTTT. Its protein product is CAWSPDRGSSGNTIYF.

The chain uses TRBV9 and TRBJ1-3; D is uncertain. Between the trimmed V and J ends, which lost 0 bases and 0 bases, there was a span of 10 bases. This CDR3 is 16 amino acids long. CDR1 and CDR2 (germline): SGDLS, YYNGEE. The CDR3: CASSVGPGGSGNTIYF. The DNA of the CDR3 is TGTGCCAGCAGCGTAGGTCCGGGAGGCTCTGGAAACACCATATATTTT.